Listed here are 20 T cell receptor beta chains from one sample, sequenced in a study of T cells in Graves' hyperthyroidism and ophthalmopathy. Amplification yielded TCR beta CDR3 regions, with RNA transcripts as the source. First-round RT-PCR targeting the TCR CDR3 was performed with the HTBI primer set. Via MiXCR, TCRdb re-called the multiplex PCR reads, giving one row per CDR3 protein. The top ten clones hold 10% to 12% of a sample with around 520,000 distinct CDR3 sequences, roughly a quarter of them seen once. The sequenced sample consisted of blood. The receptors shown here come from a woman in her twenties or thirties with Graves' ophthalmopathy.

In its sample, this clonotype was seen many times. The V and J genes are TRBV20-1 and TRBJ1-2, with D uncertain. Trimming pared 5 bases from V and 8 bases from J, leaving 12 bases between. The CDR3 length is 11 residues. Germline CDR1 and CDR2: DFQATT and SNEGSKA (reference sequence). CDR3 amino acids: CSASDFGGYTF. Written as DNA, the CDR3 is TGCAGTGCTTCCGACTTTGGCGGCTACACCTTC.

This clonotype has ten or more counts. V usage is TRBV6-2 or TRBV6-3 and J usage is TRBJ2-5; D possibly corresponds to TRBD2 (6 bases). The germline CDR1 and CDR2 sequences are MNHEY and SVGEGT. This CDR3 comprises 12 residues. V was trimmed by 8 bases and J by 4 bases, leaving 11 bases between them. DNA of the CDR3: TGTGCCAGCGGGGGGAGCCGAGAGACCCAGTACTTC. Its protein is CASGGSRETQYF.

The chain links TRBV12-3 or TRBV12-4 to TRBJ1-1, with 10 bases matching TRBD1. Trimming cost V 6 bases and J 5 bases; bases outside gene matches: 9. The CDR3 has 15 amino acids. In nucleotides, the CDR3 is TGTGCCAGCAGCCAAGTCGGGACAGGGGAAACTGAAGCTTTCTTT. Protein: CASSQVGTGETEAFF.

The CDR3 here is CAWSVLGKPYEQYF. CDR3 nucleotides: TGTGCCTGGAGTGTACTTGGCAAGCCCTACGAGCAGTACTTC. This chain uses TRBV30 with TRBJ2-7, with unresolved D. V shed 0 bases and J shed 2 bases, with 11 bases lying between them. Per the germline V gene, CDR1 is GTSNPN and CDR2 is SVGIG (reference sequence). The CDR3 has 14 residues.

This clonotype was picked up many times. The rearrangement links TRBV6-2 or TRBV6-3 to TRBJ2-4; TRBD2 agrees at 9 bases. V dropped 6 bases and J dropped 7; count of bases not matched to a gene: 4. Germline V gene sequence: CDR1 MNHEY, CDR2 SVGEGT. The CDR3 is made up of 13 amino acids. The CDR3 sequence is CASRLAGGNIQYF. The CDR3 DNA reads TGTGCCAGCAGACTAGCGGGTGGTAACATTCAGTACTTC.

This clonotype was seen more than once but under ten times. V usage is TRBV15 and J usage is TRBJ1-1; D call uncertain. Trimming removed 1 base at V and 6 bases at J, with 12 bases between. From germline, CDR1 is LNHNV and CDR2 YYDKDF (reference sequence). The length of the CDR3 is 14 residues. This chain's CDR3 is CATSRGERLAEAFF. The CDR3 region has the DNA TGTGCCACCAGCAGAGGGGAGAGGTTGGCTGAAGCTTTCTTT.

The chain's CDR3 is CASSSWGGLYEQYF. CDR3 in DNA: TGTGCCAGCAGTAGTTGGGGGGGGCTCTACGAGCAGTACTTC. V gene TRBV12-3 or TRBV12-4 combines with J gene TRBJ2-7; tentatively, D is TRBD2 (7 bases). V lost 5 bases, J lost 3 bases, and 14 bases lay in between. The CDR3 runs 14 residues.

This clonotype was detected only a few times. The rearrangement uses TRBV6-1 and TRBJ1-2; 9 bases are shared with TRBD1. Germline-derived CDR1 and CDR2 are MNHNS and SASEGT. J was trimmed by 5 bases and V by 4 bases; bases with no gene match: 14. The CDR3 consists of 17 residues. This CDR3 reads CASSVVGTGISSYGYTF. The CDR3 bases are TGTGCCAGCAGTGTTGTCGGGACAGGGATTTCTTCTTATGGCTACACCTTC.

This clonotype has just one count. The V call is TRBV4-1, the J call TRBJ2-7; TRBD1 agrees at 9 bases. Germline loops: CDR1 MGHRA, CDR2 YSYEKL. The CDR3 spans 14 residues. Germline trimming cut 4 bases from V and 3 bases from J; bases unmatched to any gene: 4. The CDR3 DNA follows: TGCGCCAGCAGCCGGACAGGGGATGACTACGAGCAGTACTTC. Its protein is CASSRTGDDYEQYF.

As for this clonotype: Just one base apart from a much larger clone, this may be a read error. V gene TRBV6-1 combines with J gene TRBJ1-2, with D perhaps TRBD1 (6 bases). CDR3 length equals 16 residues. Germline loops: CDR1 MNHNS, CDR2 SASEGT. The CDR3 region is CASSPGARLLTYGYAF. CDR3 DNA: TGTGCCAGCAGTCCAGGGGCCCGCCTACTTACCTATGGCTACGCCTTC.

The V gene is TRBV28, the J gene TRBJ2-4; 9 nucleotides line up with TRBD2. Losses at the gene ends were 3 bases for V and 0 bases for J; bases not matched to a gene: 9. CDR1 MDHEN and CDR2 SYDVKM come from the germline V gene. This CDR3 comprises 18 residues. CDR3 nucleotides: TGTGCCAGCAGTTTTCAGGGGGGACTAGCCCTAGCCAAAAACATTCAGTACTTC. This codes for CASSFQGGLALAKNIQYF.

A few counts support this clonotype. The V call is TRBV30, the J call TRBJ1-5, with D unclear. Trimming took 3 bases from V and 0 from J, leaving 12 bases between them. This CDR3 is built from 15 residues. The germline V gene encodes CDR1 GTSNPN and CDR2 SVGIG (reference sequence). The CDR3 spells CAWSYGLYSNQPQHF. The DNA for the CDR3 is TGTGCCTGGAGCTACGGACTGTATAGCAATCAGCCCCAGCATTTT.

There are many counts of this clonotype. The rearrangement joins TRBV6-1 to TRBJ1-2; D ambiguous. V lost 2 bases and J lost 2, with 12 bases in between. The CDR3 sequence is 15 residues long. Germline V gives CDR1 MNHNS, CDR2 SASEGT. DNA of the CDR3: TGTGCCAGCAGTGAATTATCGGGCGGAAACTATGGCTACACCTTC. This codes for CASSELSGGNYGYTF.

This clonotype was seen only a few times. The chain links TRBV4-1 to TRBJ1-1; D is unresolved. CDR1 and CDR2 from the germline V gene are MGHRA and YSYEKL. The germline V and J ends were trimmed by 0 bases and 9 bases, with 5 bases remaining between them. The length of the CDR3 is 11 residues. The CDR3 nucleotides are TGCGCCAGCAGCCAAGAGACCCAAGCTTTCTTT. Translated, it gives CASSQETQAFF.

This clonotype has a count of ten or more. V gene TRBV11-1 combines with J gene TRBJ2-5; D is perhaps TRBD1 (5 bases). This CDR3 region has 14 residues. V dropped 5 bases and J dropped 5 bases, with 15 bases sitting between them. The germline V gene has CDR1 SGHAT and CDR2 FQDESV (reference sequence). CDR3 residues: CASSEGRVAETQYF. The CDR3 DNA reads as TGTGCCAGCAGCGAAGGCAGGGTGGCTGAGACCCAGTACTTC.

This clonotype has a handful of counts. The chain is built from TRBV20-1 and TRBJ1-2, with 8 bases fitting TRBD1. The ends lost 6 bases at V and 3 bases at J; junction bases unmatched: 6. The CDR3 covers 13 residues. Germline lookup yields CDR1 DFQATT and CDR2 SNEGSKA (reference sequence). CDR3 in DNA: TGCAGTGCCCCTGGACAGGGTGACTATGGCTACACCTTC. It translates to CSAPGQGDYGYTF.

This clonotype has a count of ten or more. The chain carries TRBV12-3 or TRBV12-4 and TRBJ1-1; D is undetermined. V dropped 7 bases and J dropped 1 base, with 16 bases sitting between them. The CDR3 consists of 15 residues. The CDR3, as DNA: TGTGCCAGCACCCGGACGAATCGGGGGAACACTGAAGCTTTCTTT. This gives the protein CASTRTNRGNTEAFF.

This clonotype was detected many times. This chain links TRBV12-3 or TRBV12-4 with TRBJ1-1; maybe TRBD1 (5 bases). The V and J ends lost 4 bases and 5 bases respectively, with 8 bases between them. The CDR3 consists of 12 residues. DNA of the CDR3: TGTGCCAGCAGTTGGGCAGGGACTGAAGCTTTCTTT. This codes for CASSWAGTEAFF.

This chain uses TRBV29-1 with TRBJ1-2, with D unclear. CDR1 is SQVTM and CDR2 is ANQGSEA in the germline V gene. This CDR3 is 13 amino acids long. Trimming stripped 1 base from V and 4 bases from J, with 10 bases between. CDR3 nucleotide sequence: TGCAGCGTTGAAGTTTCGAGGGCCTATGGCTACACCTTC. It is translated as CSVEVSRAYGYTF.

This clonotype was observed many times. The CDR3 here is CASSEPGLPVWEQYF. The DNA of the CDR3 is TGTGCCAGCAGTGAACCCGGACTACCCGTCTGGGAGCAGTACTTC. The chain has TRBV6-1 and TRBJ2-7; the D gene is possibly TRBD2 (6 bases). Germline CDR1 and CDR2: MNHNS and SASEGT. CDR3 length: 15 residues. The germline V and J ends were trimmed by 2 bases and 7 bases, with 18 bases remaining between them.